This T cell receptor (beta chain) was sequenced in a study of blood T cell repertoires in COVID-19. Overall study: Acute and convalescent COVID-19 specimens originated in the United States, Italy and Spain. PBMCs, B-cell-depleted T cells, or T cells provided the cDNA or gDNA that made up the material.

Trimming stripped 9 bases from V and 8 bases from J, with 19 bases between. Germline V CDR1 and CDR2: SNHLY, FYNNEI. The CDR3 spans 13 residues. Authors' data handling: The assay estimated nucleated cells by amplifying reference gene primers. TCRdb's table, derived via immunoSEQ multiplex PCR, lists solely in-frame clones and lacks some. That table furnishes V, J and clone size, whereas the DNA furnished D and trimming. The sample lists more than 200,000 clones; roughly 90% were seen once. Material for sequencing was peripheral blood. This chain connects TRBV2 to TRBJ1-2, with D perhaps matching TRBD1 (5 bases). The receptor comes from a man between 65 and 85 years old with acute or convalescent COVID-19. The CDR3 nucleotides read TGTGCCAGTGGGGTCAGGGTCTCGCAAGGCTACACCTTC. It specifies CASGVRVSQGYTF. Supplemented by reference TRBV2 and TRBJ1-2, the full variable domain reads EPEVTQTPSHQVTQMGQEVILRCVPISNHLYFYWYRQILGQKVEFLVSFYNNEISEKSEIFDDQFSVERPDGSNFTLKIRSTKLEDSAMYFCASGVRVSQGYTFGSGTRLTVV.